The 17 T cell receptor beta chains presented below share a single source sample, sequenced in a study of cytomegalovirus exposure and HLA in healthy donors. 13 Jbeta primers and 60 Vbeta primers were used for the PCR. TCRdb's copy holds only in-frame clones and misses some; the assay was immunoSEQ multiplex PCR. The sample has over 100,000 clones; around 66% are singletons. The sequenced sample was PBMCs. The receptors were sampled from a middle-aged woman in good health and CMV-seropositive.

The chain combines TRBV19 with TRBJ2-5; TRBD2 agrees at 11 bases. The J call may be in error: the DNA end matches TRBJ2-7 better. The CDR3 is 14 amino acids. CDR1 and CDR2 (germline): LNHDA, SQIVND (reference sequence). CDR3 coding DNA: TGTGCCAGTAGTATTACTAGCGGGAGCTACGAGCAGTACTTC. Protein product: CASSITSGSYEQYF.

The V gene is TRBV11-1, the J gene TRBJ2-2; D gene uncertain. Germline CDR1 and CDR2: SGHAT and FQDESV (reference sequence). The length of the CDR3 is 11 residues. Trimming stripped 3 bases from V and 7 bases from J, with 3 bases between. In nucleotides, the CDR3 is TGTGCCAGCAGCTTCGGCGGGGAGCTGTTTTTT. Amino acids: CASSFGGELFF. Drawing the rest from reference TRBV11-1 and TRBJ2-2, the complete variable domain is EAEVAQSPRYKITEKSQAVAFWCDPISGHATLYWYRQILGQGPELLVQFQDESVVDDSQLPKDRFSAERLKGVDSTLKIQPAELGDSAMYLCASSFGGELFFGEGSRLTVL.

The rearrangement uses TRBV27 and TRBJ2-5, with D perhaps matching TRBD2 (6 bases). The CDR3 covers 13 residues. CDR1 is MNHEY, CDR2 SMNVEV, per germline (reference sequence). The V end lost 4 bases, the J end lost 5 bases, and 11 bases lay between the germline ends. The CDR3 here is CASSSGTRETQYF. The DNA for the CDR3 is TGTGCCAGCAGTTCCGGGACTCGGGAGACCCAGTACTTC.

This clone appeared a few times. The junction and the germline gene differ at one end; a read error may be behind it. The chain employs TRBV7-9 and TRBJ1-2; D is possibly TRBD1 (5 bases). In germline, CDR1 is SEHNR, CDR2 FQNEAQ (reference sequence). CDR3 size: 17 residues. CDR3: CASSLAYGRAPFWGYPF. The CDR3 region has the DNA TGTGCCAGCAGCTTAGCGTACGGCAGGGCGCCTTTCTGGGGCTACCCCTTC. Full variable domain (remainder filled in from reference TRBV7-9 and TRBJ1-2): DTGVSQNPRHKITKRGQNVTFRCDPISEHNRLYWYRQTLGQGPEFLTYFQNEAQLEKSRLLSDRFSAERPKGSFSTLEIQRTEQGDSAMYLCASSLAYGRAPFWGYPFGSGTRLTVV.

This clone occurred a few times. The chain joins TRBV15 to TRBJ2-1, with D perhaps matching TRBD2 (7 bases). Trimming stripped 0 bases from V and 7 bases from J, with 16 bases between. Germline lookup yields CDR1 LNHNV and CDR2 YYDKDF (reference sequence). The CDR3 runs to 16 residues. CDR3 coding DNA: TGTGCCACCAGCAGAGATCGAGGGGGGGCGGGGAATGAGCAGTTCTTC. Its translation is CATSRDRGGAGNEQFF. The full variable domain, with the rest looked up from reference TRBV15 and TRBJ2-1, is DAMVIQNPRYQVTQFGKPVTLSCSQTLNHNVMYWYQQKSSQAPKLLFHYYDKDFNNEADTPDNFQSRRPNTSFCFLDIRSPGLGDTAMYLCATSRDRGGAGNEQFFGPGTRLTVL.

This chain links TRBV11-3 with TRBJ1-6; 7 bases line up with TRBD1. After removal of 4 bases from V and 7 bases from J, the junction contained 13 bases not matched to a gene. This CDR3 contains 17 residues. Germline values: CDR1 SGHNT, CDR2 YENEEA. CDR3 bases: TGTGCCAGCAGCTCTTATTTCCCTGGGACAGCAAATTCACCCCTCCACTTT. Protein product: CASSSYFPGTANSPLHF.

This chain joins TRBV12-2 and TRBJ2-5; TRBD2, the table's D call, was not compared with the DNA. TRBV12-2 is a pseudogene locus. The CDR3 is made up of 17 amino acids. The CDR3, as DNA: TGTGCAAGTCGCTCCCTAGGGGCTCTAGCGGACCAAGAGACCCAGTACTTC. Translating it yields CASRSLGALADQETQYF.

This chain links TRBV9 with TRBJ2-6; D ambiguous. Trimming shortened V by 0 bases and J by 0 bases, and 7 bases separated the two germline ends. The CDR3 is made up of 16 amino acids. Germline loops: CDR1 SGDLS, CDR2 YYNGEE. CDR3 nucleotides: TGTGCCAGCAGCGTAGCTACCCACTCTGGGGCCAACGTCCTGACTTTC. It yields the protein CASSVATHSGANVLTF.

J is TRBJ2-7 and V is TRBV27, with TRBD2 matching over 12 bases. There are 18 residues in the CDR3. In germline, CDR1 is MNHEY, CDR2 SMNVEV (reference sequence). V was pared by 7 bases and J by 0 bases, with 13 bases of the junction left unmatched. The CDR3 spells CASIRRLAGAESSYEQYF. The CDR3 coding sequence is TGTGCCAGCATTCGGAGACTAGCGGGAGCCGAGAGCTCCTACGAGCAGTACTTC.

The chain has TRBV9 and TRBJ2-7; tentative D call: TRBD1 (5 bases). CDR3 size: 14 residues. Germline V gene data show CDR1 as SGDLS and CDR2 as YYNGEE. Trimming took off 4 bases at V and 7 bases at J, with 18 bases between the two ends. The CDR3: CASSPPDTIEEQYF. CDR3 DNA: TGTGCCAGCAGCCCCCCGGACACGATCGAAGAGCAGTACTTC.

V usage is TRBV5-1 and J usage is TRBJ1-1; 7 positions agree with TRBD1. In germline, CDR1 is SGHRS, CDR2 YFSETQ. V was clipped by 7 bases and J by 0 bases; unmatched bases: 9. The CDR3 totals 15 residues. CDR3 residues: CASSTRTGLNTEAFF. The CDR3 DNA sequence: TGCGCCAGCTCAACTCGGACAGGCTTGAACACTGAAGCTTTCTTT.

V gene TRBV18 combines with J gene TRBJ2-7; 11 bases are a match to TRBD2. V lost 2 bases to trimming and J lost 2 bases; unmatched junction nucleotides: 2. CDR1 KGHSH and CDR2 LQKENI come from the germline V gene. This CDR3 contains 15 residues. The CDR3: CASSPGTSGAYEQYF. The CDR3 bases are TGTGCCAGCTCACCAGGGACTAGCGGTGCCTACGAGCAGTACTTC.

There are a few counts of this clone. This chain links TRBV5-1 with TRBJ1-1; 10 nucleotides match TRBD1. V lost 4 bases and J lost 4; bases outside the gene matches: 4. CDR3 length: 14 residues. Per the germline V gene, CDR1 is SGHRS and CDR2 is YFSETQ. The CDR3 nucleotides read TGCGCCAGCAGCCCCCGGACAGGGGGCACTGAAGCTTTCTTT. This codes for CASSPRTGGTEAFF.

The rearrangement uses TRBV7-8 and TRBJ2-1, with TRBD1 identical over 8 bases. From germline, CDR1 is SGHVS and CDR2 FQNEAQ. The CDR3 contains 19 residues. Unmatched junction bases numbered 22, after V lost 5 bases and J lost 7 bases. The chain's CDR3 is CASSARHRGASGGGNEQFF. CDR3 DNA sequence: TGTGCCAGCAGCGCACGCCACAGGGGGGCGAGTGGAGGGGGGAATGAGCAGTTCTTC. Supplemented by reference TRBV7-8 and TRBJ2-1, the full variable domain reads GAGVSQSPRYKVAKRGQDVALRCDPISGHVSLFWYQQALGQGPEFLTYFQNEAQLDKSGLPSDRFFAERPEGSVSTLKIQRTQQEDSAVYLCASSARHRGASGGGNEQFFGPGTRLTVL.

The gene calls are TRBV6-6 and TRBJ2-3; no firm D call. The CDR3 contains 12 residues. Per the germline V gene, CDR1 is MNHNY and CDR2 is SVGAGI (reference sequence). Trimming left V 2 bases short and J 4 bases short, with 4 bases between. The chain's CDR3 is CASSYAADTQYF. In DNA, the CDR3 is TGTGCCAGCAGTTACGCGGCAGATACGCAGTATTTT.

This chain links TRBV29-1 with TRBJ1-4, with 10 bases identical to TRBD1. The J segment lost 5 bases and the V segment lost 7 bases, leaving 7 bases of the junction unmatched. The CDR3 totals 14 residues. Germline values: CDR1 SQVTM, CDR2 ANQGSEA. CDR3 DNA sequence: TGCAGCGCCCAGACAGGGGGCAACAATGAAAAACTGTTTTTT. It codes for CSAQTGGNNEKLFF.

The chain recombines TRBV15 with TRBJ1-3; D call uncertain. Germline CDR1 is LNHNV and CDR2 is YYDKDF (reference sequence). The CDR3 covers 17 residues. V lost 1 base to trimming and J lost 1 base, with 14 bases between them. CDR3 sequence reads: CATSRVRSSPSGNTIYF. The CDR3 DNA is TGTGCCACCAGCAGAGTTCGGAGTTCCCCATCTGGAAACACCATATATTTT.